This note documents a single TCR beta chain sequence. The identical CDR3 is also encoded by other nucleotide sequences in the sample. Sequenced by immunoSEQ multiplex PCR; TCRdb stores in-frame clones only, minus some. The table includes 90,000 to 130,000 clones, roughly 92% detected once. CDR1 and CDR2 (germline): SEHNR, FQNEAQ (reference sequence). The CDR3 spans 13 residues. Between the trimmed V and J ends, which lost 2 bases and 5 bases, there was a span of 9 bases. This entry is derived from a study of T cell responses to AZD1222 COVID-19 vaccine. This sequence joins TRBV7-9 and TRBJ1-1; D remains ambiguous. The origin of this receptor is an adult who received the AZD1222 COVID-19 vaccine. Here the sequenced sample was peripheral blood, taken 28 days after the second AZD1222 dose. The CDR3 loop is CASSLLSGTEAFF. CDR3 nucleotides: TGTGCCAGCAGCTTATTGTCGGGGACTGAAGCTTTCTTT.